The T cell receptor beta chain under discussion was sequenced for a study of cytomegalovirus exposure and HLA in healthy donors listed by TCRdb under 2017. Regarding the study in general: An earlier analysis of roughly 500 of the donors reported 250 to 300 Gb of sequence data and 100 million to 130 million unique TCR beta sequences from about 179 million T cells. Approximately 300 gigabases of sequencing data and 75 million to 85 million unique TCR sequences made up an early release that covered approximately 650 HLA-typed donors. Of the roughly 390 genotyped donors, about 80% fell in the genetic ancestry cluster associated with self-reported Caucasian donors. The study aimed to test whether signatures of past pathogen exposure could be identified by cataloging public T cell receptors. The study profiled the T cell repertoires of hundreds of subjects by immunosequencing and related them to cytomegalovirus serostatus. Besides the first cohort of approximately 670 subjects, a separate validation cohort made up of 90 to 150 different subjects was used. The study combined high-throughput TCR immunosequencing, statistical association of individual TCRs with disease status, and machine learning to predict cytomegalovirus infection status. A later analysis re-analyzed previously published TCR beta repertoires from hundreds of donors and added high-resolution HLA genotyping to study TCR occurrence patterns. In the later analysis, no new phenotypic data were used to find candidate immune exposures; instead, reliance was placed on TCR beta sequences and their occurrence across donors. An earlier analysis of approximately 630 of the donors applied high-throughput TCR beta sequencing to assess whether each TCR beta V gene segment acted as functional or pseudogenic. Donor age, sex, ethnicity and CMV serostatus were compiled together with the repertoire data. In a later genetic analysis, genome-wide SNP genotypes for about three fifths of the roughly 670 donors were used, and that subset was treated as a discovery cohort. Every discovery cohort repertoire had been produced on one sequencing platform. HLA typing included class I and class II loci at four-digit resolution. The number of donors typed differed by locus, with about 629-630 for A, B, C, DRB1 and DQB1, 522 for DQA1, over 600 for DPA1, and roughly 450 for DPB1. Because of strong linkage in the cohort, roughly five DR-DQ haplotypes were treated as single units for association and clustering. Across approximately 420 genotyped donors of the cohort, an average of approximately 220,000 unique TCR beta nucleotide sequences per donor were sequenced, and roughly 18% of those sequences were non-productive. What the authors observed across the whole study: The study gave a list of under 200 TCR beta chains associated with cytomegalovirus. Because HLA typing was missing for some donors at each locus, association tests included only the typed subset. A later analysis associated some 17,000 TCR beta sequences with specific HLA alleles at a false discovery rate of 0.05. Roughly uniform sequencing depth across donors was assumed in presence/absence analyses, although this assumption may not hold. Because counts were too low, around 17 rarely observed V segments, including chromosome 9 orphons, were left out of the earlier analysis of several hundred of the donors. Several of the top co-occurrence clusters appeared to be linked to parvovirus B19, influenza, CMV and Epstein-Barr virus, according to a later analysis. When HLA alleles, especially DR and DQ, strongly co-occurred, TCR associations were difficult to assign to individual alleles. V-gene and J-gene trimming of TCR beta chains was associated with a missense DCLRE1C variant in a later genetic analysis, and the association was replicated in an independent cohort. Some IMGT-functional V segments, including TRBV6-2 and TRBV6-3, could not be distinguished by the 87-base-pair reads and were therefore excluded. A further reported finding was that TCR beta sequences accurately predicted the HLA-A and HLA-B alleles for most subjects in the first cohort. A later genetic analysis reported fewer N-insertions in productive TCRs among donors in an Asian-associated ancestry cluster than the roughly 700-donor mean. Broadly in line with IMGT annotations, most TCR beta V segments showed up in productive rearrangements about 90% or about 30% of the time in an earlier analysis of 587 of the donors. Most CMV-associated TCR beta chains appeared to be HLA-restricted in a later analysis, and the HLA associations seemed to be driven largely by CMV exposure. A few of the identified cytomegalovirus-associated TCR beta chains were confirmed in vitro to be specific for cytomegalovirus antigens. In a later analysis, HLA-associated TCR beta chains were found to be more clonally expanded and to have lower generation probabilities than equally common non-associated chains. The classifier was reported to diagnose cytomegalovirus status with high specificity and sensitivity in both the original cohort and the validation cohort. For the cohort, immune exposure information was limited to CMV serostatus. Correlated functional status among segregating V segments might reflect linkage disequilibrium, but an unknown experimental factor could not be ruled out. Most TCR sequences were seen in very few donors, while some public TCRs were found in many individuals. The sequencing pipeline was judged likely to have produced a cluster of highly shared sequence variants as a technical artifact. The cohort was sequenced for TCR beta chains only, and without alpha or paired-chain data the features that could be detected were limited. A later analysis found that TCR association rates varied across HLA loci, with DRB1 alleles showing the most associated TCRs and HLA-C alleles the fewest. It was suggested by the authors that the approach could potentially be generalized to other disease states and immunological phenotypes.

The germline V gene provides CDR1 SGHTA and CDR2 FQGNSA. The junction shows trimming of 3 bases on V and 7 bases on J, and the gene matches do not reach 8 bases of it. The CDR3 has 14 amino acids, counting the end cysteine and phenylalanine. The kept DNA is CDR3 alone, 42 bases in frame from the first base. Libraries were constructed by the immunoSEQ multiplex PCR assay. For the multiplex PCR, a mixture combining 60 forward primers for TCR Vbeta segments and 13 reverse primers for TCR Jbeta segments was used. A multiplex PCR assay on genomic DNA amplified the CDR3 region of rearranged TCR beta genes. The amplified TCR beta libraries were sequenced on the Illumina HiSeq System as 87-base-pair reads. In the original analysis: A later analysis tallied 70 million to 100 million unique TCR beta chains across the 666 repertoires, and some 10 million of those chains were shared by two or more donors. A nearest-neighbor algorithm error-corrected the raw reads and collapsed the reads into unique sequences, merging closely related sequences to remove PCR and sequencing errors. To assign V, D and J gene segments, CDR3 sequences were aligned to IMGT reference sequences. Each retained sequence needed at least a six-nucleotide match to both a V gene segment and a J gene segment. A rearrangement counted as productive if the CDR3 had no stop codons and remained in frame with V and J, and every other rearrangement counted as non-productive. CDR3 was defined by IMGT convention, running from the second conserved V-encoded cysteine to the conserved J-encoded phenylalanine. Sequences without an unambiguous match to a single V gene segment were excluded from the earlier analysis of approximately 560 of the donors. An earlier analysis of 587 of the donors called V segments functional above 56.7% productive rearrangements and segregating when the between-donor standard deviation exceeded 5%. A statistical classification framework was built to diagnose cytomegalovirus status from the catalog of TCR beta chain sequences. In a later analysis, TCR nucleotide sequences were compared against IMGT/GENE-DB human TR gene sequences so that V and J genes could be assigned. A later analysis assigned CDR3 sequences and most-parsimonious VDJ recombination scenarios with the TCRdist pipeline. In a later analysis, every TCR beta chain was defined by the combination of its CDR3 amino acid sequence and its V-gene family, and reads without a unique V-gene family were dropped. To address suspected cross-contamination and a sequencing artifact, a later analysis removed approximately 590 highly shared, low-generation-probability nucleotide sequences. A later analysis calculated a clonal expansion index for each public chain from normalized within-repertoire ranks of inferred template counts. In a later analysis, generation probabilities were computed using a VDJ recombination model fitted to out-of-frame rearrangements, and the results were checked against IGoR. In a later analysis, TCR-TCR, TCR-HLA and TCR-CMV co-occurrence was scored with hypergeometric tests, and a repertoire-size bias correction was applied to TCR pairs. False discovery rates were estimated in a later analysis by permuting HLA or CMV assignments 20 times. In a later analysis, co-occurring TCRs were grouped using DBSCAN, with TCRdist sequence similarity added in when clustering inside HLA-allele-positive subsets. Co-occurrence clustering excluded repertoires with fewer than 30,000 or more than 120,000 public chains, plus five with anomalous nucleotide sharing. This immuneACCESS table, as held by TCRdb, lists in-frame sequences with V and J called but not all clones. Of the missing ones, under half trace to an unresolved V gene in checked studies; the others have no known cause. That table furnishes V, J and clone size, whereas the DNA furnished D and trimming. The sample table contains around 180,000 clones; only one count was recorded for 79% of them. Under 0.9% of the sample is taken by the ten largest.

Worth noting for this clone: The specificity of this receptor is unknown. Qualities for individual bases were not recorded, and no much larger clone is one base off.

The cohort consisted of 650 to 700 healthy bone marrow donors. Cohort members were all nominally healthy when sampled, although unrecorded immune exposures were likely present. The donor tested CMV seronegative and was one of the 352 seronegative cohort members. Each donor provided a peripheral blood sample, and peripheral blood mononuclear cells were used for TCR beta sequencing. The Qiagen DNeasy Blood Extraction Kit was used to extract genomic DNA from the blood cell samples. The sample comprised PBMCs. This TCR came from a woman aged 40-49 years in good health and CMV-seronegative. The receptor chain draws on TRBV7-2 and TRBJ1-1, and 7 junctional nucleotides match TRBD1. The CDR3 has the sequence CASSFGTAALEAFF. The bases are TGTGCCAGCAGCTTCGGGACAGCAGCCCTTGAAGCTTTCTTT.